The T cell receptor (beta chain) described here comes from a study of cytomegalovirus exposure and HLA in healthy donors. Looking at the study overall: An analysis done earlier identified 120 million or so unique TCR beta sequences from about 179 million T cells. The study's early data release held about 85 million unique TCRs from HLA-typed donors.

Of note for this clone: Its cognate antigen is unknown.

The CDR3 totals 17 residues. The germline V gene encodes CDR1 SGDLS and CDR2 YYNGEE. Trimming took 4 bases from V and 0 from J; bases not matched to a gene: 10. Points from the study as a whole: Presence/absence analyses treated sequencing depth as roughly uniform across donors.

PCR was performed using 60 Vbeta and 13 Jbeta primers. The protocol was immunoSEQ multiplex PCR, while the TCRdb copy is restricted to in-frame clones and leaves out a portion. The sample has over 75,000 clones, approximately 84% seen once. The sequence was obtained from a woman in her forties or fifties in good health and CMV-seronegative. The sequencing input was PBMCs. V is TRBV9 and J is TRBJ1-2; 9 bases are a match to TRBD1. CDR3 nucleotide sequence: TGTGCCAGCAGCCTCCGACAGGGGGAAGCAGCTAACTATGGCTACACCTTC. Amino acid sequence: CASSLRQGEAANYGYTF.